This T cell receptor beta chain came from a study of blood T cell repertoires in COVID-19. Study information: COVID-19 samples from acute and convalescent phases originated in the United States, Italy and Spain. In each case, the material was cDNA or gDNA derived from T cells, B-cell-depleted T cells, or PBMCs.

This clone is a singleton in its sample. The germline gives CDR1 SGHVS, CDR2 FNYEAQ. CDR3 length: 15 residues. Trimming left V 2 bases short and J 6 bases short, with 14 bases between. As originally analysed: Using reference gene primer amplification, nucleated cell counts were estimated. The assay was immunoSEQ multiplex PCR, and TCRdb's table has in-frame clones only and misses some. The V and J calls and clone size are taken from that table; D and trimming were inferred from the DNA. The sample contains approximately 240,000 clones, 88% of which appear only once. V usage is TRBV7-6 and J usage is TRBJ2-1, with D perhaps matching TRBD2 (6 bases). This TCR came from a woman aged 35 to 49 who had recovered from COVID-19. Sample: peripheral blood. The CDR3, as DNA: TGTGCCAGCAGCTTATCGACTAGACCCCTCAATGAGCAGTTCTTC. This sequence encodes CASSLSTRPLNEQFF.